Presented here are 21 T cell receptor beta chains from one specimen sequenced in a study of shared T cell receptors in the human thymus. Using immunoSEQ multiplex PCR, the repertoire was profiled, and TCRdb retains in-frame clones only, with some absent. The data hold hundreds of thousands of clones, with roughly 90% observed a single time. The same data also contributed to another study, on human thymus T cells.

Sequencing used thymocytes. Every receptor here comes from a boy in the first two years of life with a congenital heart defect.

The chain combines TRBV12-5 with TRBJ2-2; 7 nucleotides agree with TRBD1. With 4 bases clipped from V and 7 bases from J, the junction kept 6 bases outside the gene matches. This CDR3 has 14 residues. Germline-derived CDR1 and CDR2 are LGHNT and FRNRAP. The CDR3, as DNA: TGTGCTAGTGGTTCCGACAGGGCTGTCGGGGAGCTGTTTTTT. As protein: CASGSDRAVGELFF. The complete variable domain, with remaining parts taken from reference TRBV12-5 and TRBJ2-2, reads DARVTQTPRHKVTEMGQEVTMRCQPILGHNTVFWYRQTMMQGLELLAYFRNRAPLDDSGMPKDRFSAEMPDATLATLKIQPSEPRDSAVYFCASGSDRAVGELFFGEGSRLTVL.

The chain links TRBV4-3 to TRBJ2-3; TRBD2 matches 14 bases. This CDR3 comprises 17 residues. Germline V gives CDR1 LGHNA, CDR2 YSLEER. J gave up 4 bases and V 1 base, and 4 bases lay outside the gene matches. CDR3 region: CASSQVRLAGGPDTQYF. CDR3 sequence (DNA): TGCGCCAGCAGCCAAGTACGACTAGCGGGAGGGCCAGATACGCAGTATTTT.

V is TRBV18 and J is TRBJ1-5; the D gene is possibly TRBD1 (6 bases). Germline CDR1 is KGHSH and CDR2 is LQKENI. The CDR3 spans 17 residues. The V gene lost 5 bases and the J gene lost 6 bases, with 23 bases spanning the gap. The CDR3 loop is CASSTPGAGDGGQPQHF. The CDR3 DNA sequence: TGTGCCAGCTCAACCCCCGGGGCAGGGGATGGGGGTCAGCCCCAGCATTTT.

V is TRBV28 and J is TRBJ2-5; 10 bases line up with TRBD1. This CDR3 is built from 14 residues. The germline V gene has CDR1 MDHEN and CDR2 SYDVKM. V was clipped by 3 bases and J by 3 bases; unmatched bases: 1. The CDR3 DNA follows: TGTGCCAGCAGTTTCGGGACAGGGGAAGAGACCCAGTACTTC. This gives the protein CASSFGTGEETQYF.

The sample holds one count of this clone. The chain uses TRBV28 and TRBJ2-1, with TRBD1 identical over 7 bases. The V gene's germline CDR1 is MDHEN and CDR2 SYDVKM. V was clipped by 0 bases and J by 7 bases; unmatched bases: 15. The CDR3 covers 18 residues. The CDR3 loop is CASSLCFAGTAPWNEQFF. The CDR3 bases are TGTGCCAGCAGTTTATGTTTCGCCGGGACAGCCCCTTGGAATGAGCAGTTCTTC. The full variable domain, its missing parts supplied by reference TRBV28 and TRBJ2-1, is DVKVTQSSRYLVKRTGEKVFLECVQDMDHENMFWYRQDPGLGLRLIYFSYDVKMKEKGDIPEGYSVSREKKERFSLILESASTNQTSMYLCASSLCFAGTAPWNEQFFGPGTRLTVL.

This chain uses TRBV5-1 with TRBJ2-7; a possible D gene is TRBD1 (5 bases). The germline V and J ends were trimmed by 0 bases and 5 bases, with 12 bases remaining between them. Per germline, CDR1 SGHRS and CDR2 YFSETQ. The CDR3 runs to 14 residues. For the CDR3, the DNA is TGCGCCAGCAGCTTGGGGCCAGGGCCCCACGAGCAGTACTTC. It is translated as CASSLGPGPHEQYF.

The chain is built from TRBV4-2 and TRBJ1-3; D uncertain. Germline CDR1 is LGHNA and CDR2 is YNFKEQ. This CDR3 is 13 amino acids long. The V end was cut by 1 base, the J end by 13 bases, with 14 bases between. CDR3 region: CASSQGRGALIYF. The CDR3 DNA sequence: TGTGCCAGCAGCCAAGGGCGCGGAGCCCTAATATATTTT.

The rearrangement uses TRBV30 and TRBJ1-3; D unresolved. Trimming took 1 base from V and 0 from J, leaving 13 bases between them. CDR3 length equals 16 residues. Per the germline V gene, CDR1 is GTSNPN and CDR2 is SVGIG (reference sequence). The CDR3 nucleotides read TGTGCCTGGAGTGAAGACGGGAGGAGCTCTGGAAACACCATATATTTT. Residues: CAWSEDGRSSGNTIYF.

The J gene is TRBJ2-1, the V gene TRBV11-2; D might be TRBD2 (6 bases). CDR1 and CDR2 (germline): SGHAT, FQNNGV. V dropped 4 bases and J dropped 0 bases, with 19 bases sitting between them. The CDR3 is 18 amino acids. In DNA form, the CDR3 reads TGTGCCAGCAGCTCCCGACCGGGGGAGCGGACCTCCTACAATGAGCAGTTCTTC. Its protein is CASSSRPGERTSYNEQFF.

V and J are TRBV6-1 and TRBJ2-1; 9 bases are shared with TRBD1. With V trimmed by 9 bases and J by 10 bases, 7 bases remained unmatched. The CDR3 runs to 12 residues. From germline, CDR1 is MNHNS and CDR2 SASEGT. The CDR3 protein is CASSDRGSEQFF. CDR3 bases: TGTGCCAGTTCGGACAGGGGTAGCGAGCAGTTCTTC.

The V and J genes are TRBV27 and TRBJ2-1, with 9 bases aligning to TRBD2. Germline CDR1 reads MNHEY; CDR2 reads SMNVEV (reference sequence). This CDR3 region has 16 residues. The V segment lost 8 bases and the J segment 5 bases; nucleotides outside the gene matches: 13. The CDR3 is CASGIGGLAINNEQFF. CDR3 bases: TGTGCCAGCGGAATCGGCGGACTAGCGATTAACAATGAGCAGTTCTTC.

The CDR3 sequence: CASRDRGRNTGELFF. As DNA, the CDR3 is TGTGCCAGCAGGGACAGGGGGCGGAACACCGGGGAGCTGTTTTTT. The genes are TRBV6-5 and TRBJ2-2, with 11 bases lining up with TRBD1. V was clipped by 6 bases and J by 1 base; unmatched bases: 1. The CDR3 sequence is 15 residues long. Germline V CDR1 and CDR2: MNHEY, SVGAGI.

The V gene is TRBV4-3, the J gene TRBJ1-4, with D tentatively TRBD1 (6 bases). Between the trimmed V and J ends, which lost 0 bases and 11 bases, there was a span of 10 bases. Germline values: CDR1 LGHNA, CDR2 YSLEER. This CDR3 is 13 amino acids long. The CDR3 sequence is CASSQDLRGKLFF. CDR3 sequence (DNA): TGCGCCAGCAGCCAAGATCTTAGGGGGAAACTGTTTTTT.

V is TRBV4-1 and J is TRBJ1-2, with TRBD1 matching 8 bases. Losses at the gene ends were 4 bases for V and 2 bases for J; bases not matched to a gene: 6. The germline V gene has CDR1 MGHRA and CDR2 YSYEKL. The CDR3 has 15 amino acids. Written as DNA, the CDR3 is TGCGCCAGCAGCCGACGGACAGGGAGGAACTATGGCTACACCTTC. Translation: CASSRRTGRNYGYTF.

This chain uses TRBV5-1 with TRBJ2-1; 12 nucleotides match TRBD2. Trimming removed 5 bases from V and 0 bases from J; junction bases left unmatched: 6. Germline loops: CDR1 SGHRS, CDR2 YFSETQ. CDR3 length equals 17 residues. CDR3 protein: CASRRTSGISSYNEQFF. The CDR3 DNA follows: TGCGCCAGCAGAAGGACTAGCGGGATATCCTCCTACAATGAGCAGTTCTTC.

Written as DNA, the CDR3 is TGTGCCAGCAGCCCCCAGGAAATGAACACTGAAGCTTTCTTT. Residues: CASSPQEMNTEAFF. The chain is built from TRBV14 and TRBJ1-1; D gene unclear. Trimming took off 4 bases at V and 0 bases at J, with 9 bases between the two ends. The CDR3 is 14 amino acids. CDR1 SGHDN and CDR2 FVKESK come from the germline V gene.

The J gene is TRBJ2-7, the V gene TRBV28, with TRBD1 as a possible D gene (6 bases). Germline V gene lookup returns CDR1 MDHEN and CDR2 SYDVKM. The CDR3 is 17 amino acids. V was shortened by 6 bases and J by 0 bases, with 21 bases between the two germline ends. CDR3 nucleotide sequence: TGTGCCAGCAGCCCCGACAGGACCGAAAGGCCCTCCTACGAGCAGTACTTC. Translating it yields CASSPDRTERPSYEQYF. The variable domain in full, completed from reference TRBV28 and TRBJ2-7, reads DVKVTQSSRYLVKRTGEKVFLECVQDMDHENMFWYRQDPGLGLRLIYFSYDVKMKEKGDIPEGYSVSREKKERFSLILESASTNQTSMYLCASSPDRTERPSYEQYFGPGTRLTVT.

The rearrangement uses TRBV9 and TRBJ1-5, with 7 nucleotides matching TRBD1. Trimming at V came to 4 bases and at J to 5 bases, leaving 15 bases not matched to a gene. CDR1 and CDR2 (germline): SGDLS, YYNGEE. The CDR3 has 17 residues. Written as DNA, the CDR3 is TGTGCCAGCAGCATCCCAAGGTGGACAGGACGAGATCAGCCCCAGCATTTT. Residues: CASSIPRWTGRDQPQHF.

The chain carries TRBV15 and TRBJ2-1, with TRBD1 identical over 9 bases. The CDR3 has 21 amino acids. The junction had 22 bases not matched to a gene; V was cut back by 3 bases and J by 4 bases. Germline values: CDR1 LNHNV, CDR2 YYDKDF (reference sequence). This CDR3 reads CATSSPIPGQGLGVRYNEQFF. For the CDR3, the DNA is TGTGCCACCAGCAGCCCGATCCCGGGACAGGGTCTGGGAGTGCGATACAATGAGCAGTTCTTC.

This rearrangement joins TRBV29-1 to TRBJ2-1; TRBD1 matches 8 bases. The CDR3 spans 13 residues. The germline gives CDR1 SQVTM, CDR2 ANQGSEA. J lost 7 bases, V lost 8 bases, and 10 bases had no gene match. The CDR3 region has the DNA TGCAGCTTCCGGACAGGGATGGTGAATGAGCAGTTCTTC. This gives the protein CSFRTGMVNEQFF.

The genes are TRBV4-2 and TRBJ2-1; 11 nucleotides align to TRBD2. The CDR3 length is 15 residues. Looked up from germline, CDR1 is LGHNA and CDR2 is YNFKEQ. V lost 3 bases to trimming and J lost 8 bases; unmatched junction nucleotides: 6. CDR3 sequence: CASSHLAGGRHEQFF. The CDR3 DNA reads TGTGCCAGCAGCCACTTAGCGGGAGGGAGGCATGAGCAGTTCTTC.